This T cell receptor (beta chain) was captured in a study of CD8 T cells in ankylosing spondylitis. Overall study results and limits: A number of the motif variants had already been described in reactive arthritis synovial fluid and blood. Enrichment of disease-linked clones was reportedly significant in matched ankylosing spondylitis synovial fluid. Clones linked to the disease showed a CD8+ phenotype. They occurred at relatively low frequencies in peripheral blood.

CDR3 length equals 16 residues. Trimming cost V 3 bases and J 0 bases; bases outside gene matches: 8. Germline V gene lookup returns CDR1 SGDLS and CDR2 YYNGEE. Making use of molecular barcodes, quantitative 5'-RACE generated TCR beta libraries. Each CDR3 protein gets one entry after TCRdb re-called the 5' RACE reads with MiXCR. Of fewer than 200,000 distinct CDR3 sequences listed, 9.8% are singletons. In its sample, this clonotype was seen a few times. Antigen unknown. The chain joins TRBV9 to TRBJ1-1; TRBD1 agrees at 7 bases. This receptor was obtained from a female donor with ankylosing spondylitis or in good health (not recorded which). Sequencing was performed on blood, either unsorted or a sorted T cell fraction (not recorded which). CDR3 sequence reads: CASSARQGLVNTEAFF. CDR3 coding DNA: TGTGCCAGCAGCGCCCGACAGGGTCTAGTGAACACTGAAGCTTTCTTT.